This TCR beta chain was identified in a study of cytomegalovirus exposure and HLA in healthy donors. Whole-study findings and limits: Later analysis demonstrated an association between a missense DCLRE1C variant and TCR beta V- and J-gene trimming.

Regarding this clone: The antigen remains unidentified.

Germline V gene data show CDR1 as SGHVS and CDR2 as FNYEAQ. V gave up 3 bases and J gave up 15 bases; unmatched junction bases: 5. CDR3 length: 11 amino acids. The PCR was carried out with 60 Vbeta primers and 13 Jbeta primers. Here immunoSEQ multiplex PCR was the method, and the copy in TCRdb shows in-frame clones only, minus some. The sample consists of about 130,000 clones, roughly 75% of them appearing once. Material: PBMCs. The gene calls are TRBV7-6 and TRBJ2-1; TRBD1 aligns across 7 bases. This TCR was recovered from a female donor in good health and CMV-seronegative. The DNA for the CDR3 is TGTGCCAGCAGCTTGAGGGGGCTGCTGTTCTTC. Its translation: CASSLRGLLFF.